The 30 T cell receptor beta chains listed next were all sequenced from one sample in a study of regulatory T cells in long-lasting Graves disease. Time point indicated: persistent/refractory GD, antithyroid drugs over 5 years with positive TRAb. Scientists built the TCR library using RNA that was extracted from PBMCs. Arm-PCR of CDR3 regions and iRepertoire HTBI primers were the basis on which TCR beta libraries were built. TCRdb passed the multiplex PCR reads through MiXCR, listing each CDR3 protein once. The sample has under 450,000 distinct CDR3 sequences; 23% are singletons. The sequenced sample was peripheral blood mononuclear cells (PBMCs), obtained when the disease was refractory, from a patient treated with antithyroid drugs. These receptor sequences come from a female donor with Graves disease.

There are many counts of this clonotype. The chain combines TRBV6-1 with TRBJ2-4; TRBD1 is a possible D gene (6 bases). CDR3 length: 16 residues. Germline V gives CDR1 MNHNS, CDR2 SASEGT. V lost 5 bases, J lost 6 bases, and 20 bases lay in between. The CDR3 loop is CASSRDRSQRINIQYF. The CDR3 DNA reads as TGTGCCAGCAGTCGCGACAGGAGTCAACGAATAAACATTCAGTACTTC.

V is TRBV20-1 and J is TRBJ2-7, with D tentatively TRBD1 (6 bases). V shed 2 bases and J shed 6 bases, with 8 bases lying between them. Germline assignment: CDR1 DFQATT and CDR2 SNEGSKA (reference sequence). CDR3 size: 11 residues. DNA of the CDR3: TGCAGTGCTAGACAGGGGCGCGAGCAGTACTTC. It is translated as CSARQGREQYF.

This chain connects TRBV30 to TRBJ2-7, with 7 bases identical to TRBD2. Germline V gene lookup returns CDR1 GTSNPN and CDR2 SVGIG (reference sequence). The CDR3 loop spans 12 amino acids. V dropped 4 bases and J dropped 2; count of bases not matched to a gene: 2. CDR3 sequence: CAWTSGPYEQYF. CDR3 bases: TGTGCCTGGACTAGCGGTCCCTACGAGCAGTACTTC.

V gene TRBV12-3 or TRBV12-4 combines with J gene TRBJ2-5; the D gene could be TRBD1 or TRBD2 (5 bases each). Trimming cost V 2 bases and J 4 bases, with 17 bases left between them. The CDR3 is made up of 16 amino acids. CDR3 loop: CASSLYIVGTAETQYF. For the CDR3, the DNA is TGTGCCAGCAGTTTATATATCGTGGGGACCGCAGAGACCCAGTACTTC.

A few counts support this clonotype. The chain joins TRBV7-2 to TRBJ1-3, with D uncertain. Germline CDR1 and CDR2: SGHTA and FQGNSA. V was trimmed by 1 base and J by 0 bases, leaving 10 bases between them. The CDR3 is made up of 16 amino acids. This CDR3 reads CASSLVARSSGNTIYF. CDR3 coding DNA: TGTGCCAGCAGCTTAGTGGCCCGGTCCTCTGGAAACACCATATATTTT.

This clonotype was seen a handful of times. The chain carries TRBV2 and TRBJ2-1; D unresolved. CDR1 is SNHLY and CDR2 is FYNNEI in the germline V gene. The CDR3 sequence is 13 residues long. V gave up 3 bases and J gave up 5 bases, with 8 bases separating them. CDR3 sequence (DNA): TGTGCCAGCAGTGAGGCAGAGGACAATGAGCAGTTCTTC. Protein product: CASSEAEDNEQFF. The full variable domain, rest sourced from reference TRBV2 and TRBJ2-1, is EPEVTQTPSHQVTQMGQEVILRCVPISNHLYFYWYRQILGQKVEFLVSFYNNEISEKSEIFDDQFSVERPDGSNFTLKIRSTKLEDSAMYFCASSEAEDNEQFFGPGTRLTVL.

In its sample, this clonotype was seen many times. The chain couples TRBV28 to TRBJ2-7; possibly TRBD1 for D (6 bases). CDR1 is MDHEN and CDR2 is SYDVKM in the germline V gene. The CDR3 contains 12 residues. Trimming pared 5 bases from V and 8 bases from J, leaving 13 bases between. CDR3 sequence: CASSPRQVKQYF. The CDR3 DNA reads TGTGCCAGCAGTCCTCGACAGGTGAAGCAGTACTTC.

In this sample, this clonotype turned up many times. J is TRBJ2-5 and V is TRBV18; D gene uncertain. CDR1 KGHSH and CDR2 LQKENI come from the germline V gene. The CDR3 loop spans 13 amino acids. The germline V and J ends were trimmed by 3 bases and 1 base, with 6 bases remaining between them. Written as DNA, the CDR3 is TGTGCCAGCTCACCCATGACCCAAGAGACCCAGTACTTC. Encoded protein: CASSPMTQETQYF.

The table lists this clonotype with many counts. The CDR3 here is CASSPDRYTEAFF. Written as DNA, the CDR3 is TGTGCCAGCAGCCCCGACAGGTACACTGAAGCTTTCTTT. The rearrangement uses TRBV28 and TRBJ1-1; possibly TRBD1 for D (6 bases). V was trimmed by 6 bases and J by 3 bases, leaving 11 bases between them. This CDR3 comprises 13 residues. Germline assignment: CDR1 MDHEN and CDR2 SYDVKM.

This chain connects TRBV5-6 to TRBJ1-5; D call uncertain. The CDR3 length is 15 residues. Germline values: CDR1 SGHDT, CDR2 YYEEEE. V lost 1 base and J 5 bases, leaving 13 bases between the germline ends. This chain's CDR3 is CASSLYSGSHQPQHF. CDR3 DNA: TGTGCCAGCAGCTTGTATTCTGGCAGTCATCAGCCCCAGCATTTT.

This clonotype was counted between two and nine times. The chain is built from TRBV27 and TRBJ2-1; 8 bases match TRBD2. Germline V gene sequence: CDR1 MNHEY, CDR2 SMNVEV (reference sequence). The CDR3 is made up of 16 amino acids. Unmatched junction bases numbered 9, after V lost 5 bases and J lost 3 bases. The CDR3 spells CASSLYRTSSYNEQFF. CDR3 DNA sequence: TGTGCCAGCAGTCTGTATAGGACTAGCAGCTACAATGAGCAGTTCTTC.

In this sample, this clonotype turned up many times. CDR3 coding DNA: TGTGCCAGCAGTTACCCCAGGAGTGCGGGAGGGCGTAGCCTTTACGAGCAGTACTTC. Amino acid sequence: CASSYPRSAGGRSLYEQYF. V and J are TRBV6-5 and TRBJ2-7, with 9 bases matching TRBD2. Germline V lookup: CDR1 MNHEY, CDR2 SVGAGI. V gave up 2 bases and J gave up 4 bases; unmatched junction bases: 18. The CDR3 has 19 residues.

This clonotype was observed many times. The chain has TRBV2 and TRBJ2-6; D is undetermined. This CDR3 spans 15 amino acids. The germline V gene has CDR1 SNHLY and CDR2 FYNNEI. Trimming shortened V by 5 bases and J by 2 bases, and 10 bases separated the two germline ends. The CDR3 here is CASSYGSAGANVLTF. The CDR3 DNA sequence: TGTGCCAGCAGTTACGGGTCAGCTGGGGCCAACGTCCTGACTTTC.

This clonotype showed up just a few times. The CDR3 spells CASSVRINTEAFF. The CDR3 nucleotides read TGTGCCAGCTCCGTCCGTATAAACACTGAAGCTTTCTTT. The genes are TRBV27 and TRBJ1-1; D gene uncertain. The CDR3 runs 13 residues. From germline, CDR1 is MNHEY and CDR2 SMNVEV (reference sequence). The V and J ends lost 8 bases and 2 bases respectively, with 12 bases between them.

The V gene is TRBV6-2 or TRBV6-3, the J gene TRBJ1-6; D is uncertain. CDR1 is MNHEY and CDR2 is SVGEGT in the germline V gene. This CDR3 has 15 residues. V lost 2 bases, J lost 9 bases, and 14 bases lay in between. CDR3 loop: CASSYLLRDISPLHF. CDR3 bases: TGTGCCAGCAGTTACCTCTTGAGGGATATTTCACCCCTCCACTTT.

The chain links TRBV20-1 to TRBJ2-1; tentatively, D is TRBD1 (6 bases). CDR1 is DFQATT and CDR2 is SNEGSKA in the germline V gene (reference sequence). V lost 3 bases and J lost 9, with 18 bases in between. The CDR3 loop spans 14 amino acids. The CDR3 DNA follows: TGCAGTGCTAGTCCAGAACTACAGGGCGGTGAGCAGTTCTTC. Protein: CSASPELQGGEQFF.

This chain links TRBV30 with TRBJ1-4; D not certain. Germline assignment: CDR1 GTSNPN and CDR2 SVGIG (reference sequence). The CDR3 runs 13 residues. V gave up 5 bases and J gave up 4 bases, with 11 bases separating them. The CDR3 nucleotides read TGTGCCTGGGGCGACGGGTATAATGAAAAACTGTTTTTT. Its protein product is CAWGDGYNEKLFF.

The V and J genes are TRBV13 and TRBJ2-7; the match to TRBD2 covers 8 bases. This CDR3 region has 15 residues. J gave up 2 bases and V 1 base, and 4 bases lay outside the gene matches. CDR1 and CDR2 (germline): PRHDT, FYEKMQ (reference sequence). Here the CDR3 reads CASSLVSSGTYEQYF. DNA of the CDR3: TGTGCCAGCAGCTTAGTTAGTAGCGGGACCTACGAGCAGTACTTC.

This clonotype has a count of ten or more. The chain is built from TRBV11-2 and TRBJ2-7; TRBD2 is a possible D gene (6 bases). Germline values: CDR1 SGHAT, CDR2 FQNNGV. CDR3 size: 15 residues. V was shortened by 5 bases and J by 2 bases, with 16 bases between the two germline ends. CDR3 coding DNA: TGTGCCAGCAGCCGACCGGGACTCAAGGCCTACGAGCAGTACTTC. Its protein product is CASSRPGLKAYEQYF.

This clonotype was counted between two and nine times. The chain combines TRBV3-1 with TRBJ1-1; D may be TRBD1 (5 bases). V was shortened by 2 bases and J by 1 base, with 8 bases between the two germline ends. Germline loops: CDR1 LGHDT, CDR2 YNNKEL (reference sequence). There are 14 residues in the CDR3. As DNA, the CDR3 is TGTGCCAGCAGCCAACCAGGGAGGAACACTGAAGCTTTCTTT. Translating it yields CASSQPGRNTEAFF.

Comments on this clonotype: A much larger clone lies a single base off, so this may be a read error. The chain uses TRBV2 and TRBJ1-2, with 7 bases that match TRBD1. CDR3 length: 14 residues. With 6 bases clipped from V and 7 bases from J, the junction kept 11 bases outside the gene matches. The V gene's germline CDR1 is SNHLY and CDR2 FYNNEI. The CDR3 here is CASSLSGTDCGYTF. CDR3 nucleotides: TGTGCCAGCAGCTTAAGTGGGACAGACTGTGGCTACACCTTC.

This clonotype was seen a handful of times. The chain combines TRBV24-1 with TRBJ2-2, with a tentative D call TRBD2 (5 bases). CDR3 length: 14 amino acids. Trimming cost V 1 base and J 5 bases, with 7 bases left between them. Germline V gene sequence: CDR1 KGHDR, CDR2 SFDVKD. CDR3 sequence reads: CATSDFSGTGELFF. The CDR3 nucleotides read TGTGCCACCAGTGATTTTTCGGGGACCGGGGAGCTGTTTTTT.

This chain's CDR3 is CASSPGQLTDTQYF. As DNA, the CDR3 is TGTGCCAGCTCACCAGGACAGTTAACAGATACGCAGTATTTT. The gene calls are TRBV18 and TRBJ2-3; tentatively, D is TRBD1 (6 bases). Germline-derived CDR1 and CDR2 are KGHSH and LQKENI. The CDR3 extends over 14 amino acids. Trimming cost V 2 bases and J 3 bases, with 9 bases left between them.

This clonotype was counted many times. The rearrangement joins TRBV6-1 to TRBJ1-2; D gene uncertain. Germline CDR1 is MNHNS and CDR2 is SASEGT. CDR3 size: 14 residues. V was pared by 6 bases and J by 4 bases, with 15 bases between. Written as DNA, the CDR3 is TGTGCCAGCAGGACGGCTGACGGAGGCTATGGCTACACCTTC. Translated: CASRTADGGYGYTF.

This chain links TRBV12-3 or TRBV12-4 with TRBJ1-1, with unresolved D. The CDR3 extends over 13 amino acids. Trimming cost V 8 bases and J 6 bases, with 16 bases left between them. CDR3 sequence: CASSMVLSAEAFF. The CDR3, as DNA: TGTGCCAGCTCAATGGTTCTGAGCGCTGAAGCTTTCTTT.

This rearrangement joins TRBV19 to TRBJ1-1; 7 bases fit TRBD1. The V segment lost 6 bases and the J segment 1 base; nucleotides outside the gene matches: 11. The CDR3 sequence is 16 residues long. Germline CDR1 LNHDA, CDR2 SQIVND (reference sequence). The CDR3 reads CASSQGGGLWNTEAFF. The CDR3 DNA reads TGTGCCAGTAGCCAGGGGGGGGGTTTGTGGAACACTGAAGCTTTCTTT.

Many counts were recorded for this clonotype. CDR3 DNA sequence: TGTGCCAGCACTCAAACCGATGGCTACACCTTC. It translates to CASTQTDGYTF. The V gene is TRBV2, the J gene TRBJ1-2, with D hard to call. V lost 7 bases and J lost 6, with 9 bases in between. Germline V gene data show CDR1 as SNHLY and CDR2 as FYNNEI. The CDR3 has 11 residues.

This clonotype was seen many times. The chain carries TRBV20-1 and TRBJ2-5; 13 positions match TRBD2. CDR3 length: 16 residues. From germline, CDR1 is DFQATT and CDR2 SNEGSKA (reference sequence). J was trimmed by 5 bases and V by 6 bases; bases with no gene match: 12. The CDR3 bases are TGCAGTGCCGCGGGACTAGCGGGACAGGTGGGGGAGACCCAGTACTTC. This sequence encodes CSAAGLAGQVGETQYF.

This clonotype was detected ten times or more. The chain links TRBV29-1 to TRBJ1-1; D not resolved. Trimming removed 6 bases at V and 1 base at J, with 15 bases between. CDR3 length equals 14 residues. Per germline, CDR1 SQVTM and CDR2 ANQGSEA. This CDR3 reads CSVKTGATNTEAFF. As DNA, the CDR3 is TGCAGCGTCAAAACCGGAGCCACGAACACTGAAGCTTTCTTT. Drawing the rest from reference TRBV29-1 and TRBJ1-1, the complete variable domain is SAVISQKPSRDICQRGTSLTIQCQVDSQVTMMFWYRQQPGQSLTLIATANQGSEATYESGFVIDKFPISRPNLTFSTLTVSNMSPEDSSIYLCSVKTGATNTEAFFGQGTRLTVV.

This chain links TRBV5-1 with TRBJ1-2; 12 bases fit TRBD1. This CDR3 is built from 16 residues. Losses at the gene ends were 4 bases for V and 4 bases for J; bases not matched to a gene: 8. Germline CDR1 SGHRS, CDR2 YFSETQ. CDR3 DNA: TGCGCCAGCAGCCCGGGACAGGGGGCGCTTCGCTATGGCTACACCTTC. It codes for CASSPGQGALRYGYTF.